These 3 T cell receptor beta chains were sequenced from one sample in a study of Ad26.COV2.S vaccination and SARS-CoV-2 variants. TCRdb's copy holds only in-frame clones and misses some; the assay was immunoSEQ multiplex PCR. The table shows a few hundred thousand clones, with 87% occurring only once. The treatment denotes: some 19 received Ad26.COV2.S at low or high dose, single or two shots; 5 received placebo; per-sample allocation not given. Each sample was drawn 63 days after the first injection (of vaccine or placebo). The source was peripheral blood, collected in a trial of Ad26.COV2.S vaccine versus placebo. These receptors all come from a person between 18 and 65 years old who received the Ad26.COV2.S COVID-19 vaccine or a placebo.

The chain joins TRBV14 to TRBJ1-3; TRBD1 is a possible D gene (6 bases). CDR1 is SGHDN, CDR2 FVKESK, per germline. V was clipped by 4 bases and J by 3 bases, with 13 bases between them. This CDR3 has 15 amino acids. CDR3 DNA sequence: TGTGCCAGCAGCCCGCTTCAGGGGATTGGAAACACCATATATTTT. Translated, it gives CASSPLQGIGNTIYF.

The genes are TRBV11-2 and TRBJ2-1, with a tentative D call TRBD2 (6 bases). Trimming took off 10 bases at V and 7 bases at J, with 20 bases between the two ends. The germline V gene encodes CDR1 SGHAT and CDR2 FQNNGV. The CDR3 extends over 14 amino acids. CDR3 region: CAITGGLMGNEQFF. DNA of the CDR3: TGTGCCATCACTGGGGGGTTAATGGGGAATGAGCAGTTCTTC.

The J gene is TRBJ2-7, the V gene TRBV5-1; D is possibly TRBD1 or TRBD2 (5 bases each). The CDR3 sequence is 16 residues long. V lost 0 bases, J lost 0 bases, and 13 bases lay in between. The germline V gene encodes CDR1 SGHRS and CDR2 YFSETQ. The CDR3 DNA follows: TGCGCCAGCAGCTTGGTAGCTGCAGGGAGCTCCTACGAGCAGTACTTC. Its translation is CASSLVAAGSSYEQYF.